These 20 T cell receptor beta chains were all obtained from the same sample, sequenced in a study of blood T cell repertoires in COVID-19. Repertoires were generated with immunoSEQ multiplex PCR, while TCRdb's copy carries only in-frame clones and drops some. The repertoire holds about 160,000 clones, with over 70% as singletons. Material: PBMCs or T cells enriched from blood (not recorded which). These receptors were taken from a woman aged 40 to 50 with acute COVID-19.

This clone was detected a few times. The gene calls are TRBV6-5 and TRBJ1-1; possibly TRBD1 for D (5 bases). Trimming shortened V by 7 bases and J by 4 bases, and 13 bases separated the two germline ends. The CDR3 length is 13 residues. Germline V gene sequence: CDR1 MNHEY, CDR2 SVGAGI. CDR3 protein: CASTGGGGTEAFF. As DNA, the CDR3 is TGTGCCAGCACCGGGGGGGGAGGCACTGAAGCTTTCTTT.

This clone was counted only a few times. The chain carries TRBV7-2 and TRBJ2-2; D not resolved. Per the germline V gene, CDR1 is SGHTA and CDR2 is FQGNSA. Trimming took off 1 base at V and 6 bases at J, with 12 bases between the two ends. The CDR3 is 15 residues long. As DNA, the CDR3 is TGTGCCAGCAGCTTAGATAGCTTCAACGCCGGGGAGCTGTTTTTT. As protein: CASSLDSFNAGELFF.

This clone occurred once. V usage is TRBV6-5 and J usage is TRBJ1-2; D uncertain. The CDR3 has 13 amino acids. CDR1 and CDR2 from the germline V gene are MNHEY and SVGAGI. The germline V and J ends were trimmed by 7 bases and 5 bases, with 14 bases remaining between them. This chain's CDR3 is CASISVPVYGYTF. In DNA, the CDR3 is TGTGCCAGCATTTCCGTTCCAGTTTATGGCTACACCTTC.

The rearrangement uses TRBV6-4 and TRBJ2-1; possibly TRBD2 for D (5 bases). The V gene's germline CDR1 is MRHNA and CDR2 SNTAGT. The V end lost 0 bases, the J end lost 1 base, and 7 bases lay between the germline ends. The CDR3 runs to 15 residues. CDR3 protein: CASSDSTGSYNEQFF. In DNA, the CDR3 is TGTGCCAGCAGTGACTCAACGGGGTCCTACAATGAGCAGTTCTTC.

The chain couples TRBV5-1 to TRBJ2-5; 9 bases align to TRBD1. Germline values: CDR1 SGHRS, CDR2 YFSETQ. This CDR3 is 14 amino acids long. J gave up 1 base and V 4 bases, and 2 bases lay outside the gene matches. In DNA form, the CDR3 reads TGCGCCAGCAGCCCGGGACAGGGCCAAGAGACCCAGTACTTC. The encoded protein is CASSPGQGQETQYF.

The genes are TRBV28 and TRBJ2-6, with 12 bases fitting TRBD2. Germline CDR1 reads MDHEN; CDR2 reads SYDVKM. V lost 6 bases and J lost 3; bases outside the gene matches: 9. The length of the CDR3 is 18 residues. The CDR3 DNA reads TGTGCCAGCAGCCGATGGACTAGCGGGATGGGTGGGGCCAACGTCCTGACTTTC. Translating it yields CASSRWTSGMGGANVLTF.

The chain employs TRBV7-9 and TRBJ1-1, with D possibly matching TRBD1 (6 bases). Deletions cut 2 bases from V and 4 bases from J, with 26 bases between. From germline, CDR1 is SEHNR and CDR2 FQNEAQ (reference sequence). There are 19 residues in the CDR3. This CDR3 reads CASSLRGGGTGSEGTEAFF. The CDR3, as DNA: TGTGCCAGCAGCTTAAGAGGGGGGGGCACAGGGAGCGAGGGCACTGAAGCTTTCTTT. Together with reference TRBV7-9 and TRBJ1-1, the CDR3 gives the full variable domain: DTGVSQNPRHKITKRGQNVTFRCDPISEHNRLYWYRQTLGQGPEFLTYFQNEAQLEKSRLLSDRFSAERPKGSFSTLEIQRTEQGDSAMYLCASSLRGGGTGSEGTEAFFGQGTRLTVV.

This chain joins TRBV2 and TRBJ2-7, with D possibly matching TRBD2 (7 bases). V lost 9 bases and J lost 2, with 17 bases in between. The CDR3 is 14 amino acids. CDR1 is SNHLY, CDR2 FYNNEI, per germline. The CDR3 sequence is CASRGGLLTYEQYF. CDR3 coding DNA: TGTGCCAGTAGGGGGGGACTACTCACCTACGAGCAGTACTTC.

The chain joins TRBV3-1 (or the pseudogene TRBV3-2) to TRBJ1-1, with a tentative D call TRBD1 (5 bases). CDR3 length: 15 amino acids. Trimming cost V 0 bases and J 5 bases, with 13 bases left between them. Germline CDR1 is LGHDT and CDR2 is YNNKEL (reference sequence). The CDR3 sequence is CASSQDWVGGTEAFF. The DNA of the CDR3 is TGTGCCAGCAGCCAAGATTGGGTGGGGGGGACTGAAGCTTTCTTT.

This chain uses TRBV7-9 with TRBJ1-1; D remains ambiguous. The germline V and J ends were trimmed by 3 bases and 6 bases, with 8 bases remaining between them. Germline V lookup: CDR1 SEHNR, CDR2 FQNEAQ (reference sequence). The length of the CDR3 is 12 residues. CDR3 residues: CASSFRGPEAFF. The CDR3 coding sequence is TGTGCCAGCAGCTTCCGGGGTCCTGAAGCTTTCTTT.

In this sample, this clone turned up a few times. The rearrangement joins TRBV5-8 to TRBJ2-1; 8 nucleotides line up with TRBD2. Germline V CDR1 and CDR2: SGHTS, YDEGEE. J gave up 2 bases and V 5 bases, and 15 bases lay outside the gene matches. The CDR3 sequence is 18 residues long. CDR3 loop: CASSGLLNSGNPYNEQFF. The CDR3 DNA sequence: TGTGCCAGCAGTGGACTGTTAAATAGCGGGAACCCCTACAATGAGCAGTTCTTC.

The CDR3 protein is CASSQDLGNVGRGYTF. In DNA, the CDR3 is TGTGCCAGCAGCCAAGATCTAGGCAACGTGGGGAGAGGCTACACCTTC. V gene TRBV4-2 combines with J gene TRBJ1-2; D is undetermined. This CDR3 contains 16 residues. V lost 0 bases to trimming and J lost 8 bases, with 19 bases between them. The germline V gene encodes CDR1 LGHNA and CDR2 YNFKEQ.

This rearrangement joins TRBV30 to TRBJ1-2; 7 nucleotides match TRBD1. Germline CDR1 and CDR2: GTSNPN and SVGIG (reference sequence). The CDR3 runs 13 residues. V lost 8 bases, J lost 5 bases, and 11 bases stayed unmatched. The CDR3 sequence: CAHNPQTGYGYTF. CDR3 coding DNA: TGTGCCCATAACCCTCAGACAGGGTATGGCTACACCTTC. The variable domain in full, with the rest retrieved from reference TRBV30 and TRBJ1-2, is SQTIHQWPATLVQPVGSPLSLECTVEGTSNPNLYWYRQAAGRGLQLLFYSVGIGQISSEVPQNLSASRPQDRQFILSSKKLLLSDSGFYLCAHNPQTGYGYTFGSGTRLTVV.

This clone was seen a handful of times. V is TRBV12-1 and J is TRBJ2-7; the table's D call, TRBD2, was not checked against the DNA. TRBV12-1 is noted as a pseudogene. The CDR3 runs to 18 residues. The CDR3 nucleotides are TGTGCCAGCAGCTTTGCGCGGACTAGCGGGCGGAGTCTTATTGAGCAGTACTTC. Encoded protein: CASSFARTSGRSLIEQYF.

The rearrangement uses TRBV30 and TRBJ2-1; possibly TRBD2 for D (5 bases). This CDR3 is built from 17 residues. V lost 3 bases to trimming and J lost 3 bases, with 21 bases between them. The germline CDR1 and CDR2 sequences are GTSNPN and SVGIG (reference sequence). The CDR3 here is CAWSAIGDLVFYNEQFF. As DNA, the CDR3 is TGTGCCTGGAGCGCCATCGGGGATCTAGTCTTCTACAATGAGCAGTTCTTC.

J is TRBJ1-1 and V is TRBV3-1 (or the pseudogene TRBV3-2), with a tentative D call TRBD1 (6 bases). The CDR3 is 16 amino acids. The germline V and J ends were trimmed by 0 bases and 4 bases, with 15 bases remaining between them. From germline, CDR1 is LGHDT and CDR2 YNNKEL (reference sequence). The CDR3 DNA reads as TGTGCCAGCAGCCAAGATTTTGGAGGGGGGGGCACTGAAGCTTTCTTT. This encodes CASSQDFGGGGTEAFF.

V usage is TRBV6-1 and J usage is TRBJ2-6; 9 bases align to TRBD1. The CDR3 is 18 amino acids. The V gene's germline CDR1 is MNHNS and CDR2 SASEGT. V trimming: 4 bases; J trimming: 2 bases; junction bases outside the gene matches: 9. The CDR3 region is CASSAPGQGVAGANVLTF. CDR3 DNA sequence: TGTGCCAGCAGTGCTCCGGGACAGGGCGTCGCTGGGGCCAACGTCCTGACTTTC.

The V call is TRBV5-4, the J call TRBJ1-2; TRBD1 agrees at 8 bases. The CDR3 is made up of 15 amino acids. V lost 4 bases, J lost 4 bases, and 9 bases stayed unmatched. Per the germline V gene, CDR1 is SGHNT and CDR2 is YYREEE (reference sequence). This chain's CDR3 is CASSPGQGKTYGYTF. CDR3 DNA: TGTGCCAGCAGCCCCGGACAGGGAAAAACCTATGGCTACACCTTC.

V and J are TRBV11-3 and TRBJ2-1; D is possibly TRBD2 (6 bases). This CDR3 comprises 15 residues. Between the trimmed V and J ends, which lost 4 bases and 0 bases, there was a span of 10 bases. Germline V gene lookup returns CDR1 SGHNT and CDR2 YENEEA. The CDR3 loop is CASSSRGFSYNEQFF. CDR3 sequence (DNA): TGTGCCAGCAGCTCGCGGGGATTCTCCTACAATGAGCAGTTCTTC.

This clone has only one observation. The chain uses TRBV5-4 and TRBJ1-6; a possible D gene is TRBD1 (6 bases). Germline loops: CDR1 SGHNT, CDR2 YYREEE (reference sequence). V dropped 0 bases and J dropped 8 bases, with 9 bases sitting between them. This CDR3 contains 14 residues. CDR3 protein: CASSLAGGDSPLHF. For the CDR3, the DNA is TGTGCCAGCAGCTTGGCGGGGGGCGATTCACCCCTCCACTTT.